This entry describes one T cell receptor (beta chain). CDR1 is SGHTA, CDR2 FQGNSA, per germline. V trimming: 5 bases; J trimming: 8 bases; junction bases outside the gene matches: 10. The CDR3 consists of 14 residues. The data stem from a study of blood T cell repertoires in COVID-19. Study background: From the United States, Italy and Spain came samples of acute and convalescent COVID-19.

The table came from immunoSEQ multiplex PCR; TCRdb's copy has only in-frame clones and leaves some out. Of 200,000 or so clones listed, roughly 80% are singletons. Sequenced input: peripheral blood. V gene TRBV7-2 combines with J gene TRBJ1-1, with 8 bases matching TRBD1. This sequence originates from a young woman with acute or convalescent COVID-19. The CDR3 sequence is CASSTRGTGLEAFF. In nucleotides, the CDR3 is TGTGCCAGCAGCACCAGGGGGACAGGCTTAGAAGCTTTCTTT.